This T cell receptor (beta chain) was captured in a study of identical twins. The CDR3 has 15 amino acids. V was clipped by 5 bases and J by 3 bases, with 14 bases between them. Germline V gene sequence: CDR1 SEHNR, CDR2 FQNEAQ (reference sequence). This clonotype was observed at least ten times. TCRdb re-called the 5' RACE reads through MiXCR, storing one row per CDR3 protein. The sample carries over 600,000 distinct CDR3 sequences, less than 25% recorded once. The same sample was also used in a study of T cells expressing NK-cell markers.

This receptor was taken from a woman between 18 and 29 years old in good health. The chain employs TRBV7-9 and TRBJ2-1; perhaps TRBD2 as D (6 bases). The sequencing input was PBMCs. CDR3 residues: CASSPLVADYNEQFF. As DNA, the CDR3 is TGTGCCAGCAGCCCCTTGGTAGCGGACTACAATGAGCAGTTCTTC.